Presented here are 13 T cell receptor beta chains from one specimen sequenced in a study of blood T cell repertoires in COVID-19. Clones were sequenced by immunoSEQ multiplex PCR, and TCRdb holds only the in-frame ones, with some missing. Among about 300,000 clones, around 90% were seen once, and the ten largest hold roughly 9.1%. Input material: peripheral blood. Receptors were obtained from a young man with active or convalescent COVID-19.

This clone was picked up a small number of times. The chain couples TRBV2 to TRBJ1-4; D is uncertain. Trimming cost V 8 bases and J 2 bases, with 15 bases left between them. Per germline, CDR1 SNHLY and CDR2 FYNNEI. CDR3 length equals 15 residues. The CDR3 nucleotides read TGTGCCAGCCTGGGCCGGGATGGGACTAATGAAAAACTGTTTTTT. Translated, it gives CASLGRDGTNEKLFF.

This chain connects TRBV10-3 to TRBJ1-2; D is perhaps TRBD1 (5 bases). The CDR3 contains 15 residues. V was shortened by 2 bases and J by 2 bases, with 12 bases between the two germline ends. Germline CDR1 reads ENHRY; CDR2 reads SYGVKD. This chain's CDR3 is CAISEEGDRNYGYTF. The CDR3, as DNA: TGTGCCATCAGTGAGGAAGGTGACAGAAACTATGGCTACACCTTC.

This rearrangement joins TRBV10-1 to TRBJ2-2; D is unclear. The CDR3 extends over 15 amino acids. Germline V gene sequence: CDR1 WNHNN, CDR2 SYGVQD (reference sequence). V gave up 6 bases and J gave up 7 bases, with 18 bases separating them. The CDR3 bases are TGCGCCAGCAGCGCAAGCCAAATGGTCGTCGGGGAGCTGTTTTTT. Protein: CASSASQMVVGELFF.

The genes are TRBV4-1 and TRBJ1-2, with D hard to call. The CDR3 is made up of 13 amino acids. CDR1 is MGHRA and CDR2 is YSYEKL in the germline V gene. V was pared by 1 base and J by 6 bases, with 9 bases between. The CDR3 nucleotides are TGCGCCAGCAGCCAAGTGAGCCGGGATGGCTACACCTTC. Translation: CASSQVSRDGYTF.

The chain is built from TRBV5-1 and TRBJ2-5, with 7 bases matching TRBD2. The CDR3 is made up of 15 amino acids. Germline assignment: CDR1 SGHRS and CDR2 YFSETQ. Unmatched junction bases numbered 4, after V lost 0 bases and J lost 2 bases. The DNA for the CDR3 is TGCGCCAGCAGCTTGGTGGCGGGGGAACAAGAGACCCAGTACTTC. Amino acid sequence: CASSLVAGEQETQYF.

This clone was seen only a few times. The chain is built from TRBV5-6 and TRBJ1-6; 7 bases match TRBD1. Germline lookup yields CDR1 SGHDT and CDR2 YYEEEE. The CDR3 spans 15 residues. With V trimmed by 4 bases and J by 12 bases, 13 bases remained unmatched. CDR3 amino acids: CASSVGTVRVGPLHF. The CDR3 DNA sequence: TGTGCCAGCAGCGTAGGGACAGTGAGGGTGGGACCCCTCCACTTT.

This clone was picked up a small number of times. The chain employs TRBV9 and TRBJ1-2, with D hard to call. The V and J ends lost 1 base and 4 bases respectively, with 11 bases between them. This CDR3 has 14 residues. Germline-derived CDR1 and CDR2 are SGDLS and YYNGEE. CDR3 sequence (DNA): TGTGCCAGCAGCGTACTCGGACTGGGCTATGGCTACACCTTC. It translates to CASSVLGLGYGYTF. Complete variable domain (other parts from reference TRBV9 and TRBJ1-2): DSGVTQTPKHLITATGQRVTLRCSPRSGDLSVYWYQQSLDQGLQFLIQYYNGEERAKGNILERFSAQQFPDLHSELNLSSLELGDSALYFCASSVLGLGYGYTFGSGTRLTVV.

The chain combines TRBV10-3 with TRBJ2-5; the match to TRBD1 covers 9 bases. The CDR3 sequence is 13 residues long. J gave up 3 bases and V 4 bases, and 0 bases lay outside the gene matches. Germline CDR1 ENHRY, CDR2 SYGVKD. The CDR3 loop reads CAISGQGEETQYF. For the CDR3, the DNA is TGTGCCATCAGTGGACAGGGGGAAGAGACCCAGTACTTC.

The genes are TRBV18 and TRBJ1-1, with D tentatively TRBD1 (5 bases). From germline, CDR1 is KGHSH and CDR2 LQKENI. This CDR3 contains 14 residues. The ends were cut back, 4 bases at V and 5 bases at J, with 14 bases in the middle. The CDR3 reads CASSLQGGNTEAFF. For the CDR3, the DNA is TGTGCCAGCTCACTGCAGGGAGGAAATACTGAAGCTTTCTTT.

The rearrangement uses TRBV6-1 and TRBJ1-5; 9 nucleotides match TRBD1. The germline gives CDR1 MNHNS, CDR2 SASEGT. The CDR3 is made up of 15 amino acids. J was trimmed by 6 bases and V by 1 base; bases with no gene match: 4. The CDR3 coding sequence is TGTGCCAGCAGTGAAGGGGGGGACAGGGTTCAGCCCCAGCATTTT. Translated: CASSEGGDRVQPQHF.

This chain uses TRBV19 with TRBJ1-3; TRBD1 might be the D (5 bases). The V gene's germline CDR1 is LNHDA and CDR2 SQIVND (reference sequence). The CDR3 extends over 14 amino acids. V lost 10 bases to trimming and J lost 7 bases, with 20 bases between them. CDR3 DNA sequence: TGTGCCACTCGTTGGACACTGGGTGGCAACACCATATATTTT. This translates into CATRWTLGGNTIYF.

This rearrangement joins TRBV7-6 to TRBJ2-1; 11 nucleotides align to TRBD1. Germline V CDR1 and CDR2: SGHVS, FNYEAQ. CDR3 length equals 15 residues. V shed 5 bases, J shed 7 bases, and the junction held 7 bases outside the gene matches. CDR3 nucleotides: TGTGCCAGCAGCCTTGGACAGGGGGCGTTAAATGAGCAGTTCTTC. It encodes CASSLGQGALNEQFF.

This clone was observed a single time. The rearrangement uses TRBV6-5 and TRBJ2-3, with a weak D call TRBD1 (6 bases). Trimming shortened V by 2 bases and J by 1 base, and 10 bases separated the two germline ends. CDR3 length equals 15 residues. From germline, CDR1 is MNHEY and CDR2 SVGAGI. The CDR3 reads CASSYVGAGTDTQYF. CDR3 coding DNA: TGTGCCAGCAGTTACGTGGGGGCCGGCACAGATACGCAGTATTTT.